The clone carrying this TCR beta chain has a count of ten or more. Its antigen is unidentified. This record comes from a study of human T cells and chemical hapten exposure. Study information: Once 0.01% DPC had been applied to the upper back by patch test, readings were taken at 6 days. Largely, small differences in pooled library volume made per-sample TCR yields vary. Study-level results: Compared to controls, expanded TCRs made significantly more large clusters of similar CDR3s.

Time point indicated: patch test 2, 6 weeks after DPC sensitization. As for treatment: therapeutic diphenylcyclopropenone sensitization with weekly scalp DPC. One entry per CDR3 protein results from TCRdb running MiXCR on the RACE reads. The sample has some 80,000 distinct CDR3 sequences; around 9.6% are singletons. The CDR3 loop spans 14 amino acids. Germline CDR1 SNHLY, CDR2 FYNNEI. Trimming took 6 bases from V and 1 from J, leaving 11 bases between them. The sample here was whole blood, taken in connection with sensitization to the hapten diphenylcyclopropenone (DPC). This clonotype originated in a woman aged 25 to 39 with alopecia areata. Some clones in this sample may be carry-over from other donors' samples. The J gene is TRBJ2-3, the V gene TRBV2; D ambiguous. CDR3 nucleotide sequence: TGTGCCAGCAGCGGCAATACCCGCACAGATACGCAGTATTTT. It translates to CASSGNTRTDTQYF. The full variable domain, with the rest looked up from reference TRBV2 and TRBJ2-3, is EPEVTQTPSHQVTQMGQEVILRCVPISNHLYFYWYRQILGQKVEFLVSFYNNEISEKSEIFDDQFSVERPDGSNFTLKIRSTKLEDSAMYFCASSGNTRTDTQYFGPGTRLTVL.